Many counts were recorded for the clone carrying this T cell receptor (beta chain). Its specificity is unknown. CDR3 length: 17 amino acids. Trimming took 1 base from V and 2 from J, leaving 17 bases between them. Germline V lookup: CDR1 KGHSH, CDR2 LQKENI. The sample belongs to a study of shared clonotypes between healthy human individuals. The wider study: CD4 naive and memory got three plates each, CD8 naive two, CD8 memory one. Findings of the study overall: The diversity represented, both genetic and in exposure history, was limited by few donors.

Sequencing used immunoSEQ multiplex PCR; TCRdb keeps in-frame clones, though not all of them. The sample lists some 1.1 million clones; approximately 80% were seen once. J is TRBJ1-2 and V is TRBV18, with D tentatively TRBD1 (5 bases). Specimen: memory CD4+ T cells from PBMCs. Subset meaning: CD45RA-negative fraction. This receptor was identified in a man younger than 35 in good health. Some clones in this sample may be carry-over from other donors' samples. The CDR3 protein is CASSPLAGDEGNYGYTF. CDR3 nucleotides: TGTGCCAGCTCACCACTCGCGGGGGACGAGGGGAACTATGGCTACACCTTC.